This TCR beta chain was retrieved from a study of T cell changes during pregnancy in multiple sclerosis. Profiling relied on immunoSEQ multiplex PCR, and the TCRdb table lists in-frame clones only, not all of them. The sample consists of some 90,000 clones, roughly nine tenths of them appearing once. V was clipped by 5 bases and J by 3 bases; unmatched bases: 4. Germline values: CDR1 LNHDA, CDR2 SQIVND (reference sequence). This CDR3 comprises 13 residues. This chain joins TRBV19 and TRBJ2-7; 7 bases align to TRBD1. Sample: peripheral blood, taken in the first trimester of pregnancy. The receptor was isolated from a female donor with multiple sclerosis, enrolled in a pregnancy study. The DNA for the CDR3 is TGTGCCAGTAGTCCGCGACAGGGCTACGAGCAGTACTTC. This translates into CASSPRQGYEQYF.